This TCR beta chain was found in a study of blood T cell repertoires in COVID-19. The CDR3 runs to 17 residues. Looked up from germline, CDR1 is SGHAT and CDR2 is FQNNGV. Unmatched junction bases numbered 10, after V lost 1 base and J lost 5 bases. Clones were read by immunoSEQ multiplex PCR, and TCRdb kept only the in-frame ones, dropping some. Of about 50,000 clones in the sample, about 85% are singletons; the top ten hold less than 6.5%. The chain joins TRBV11-2 to TRBJ2-1; 8 nucleotides line up with TRBD2. The clonotype originates from a man aged 40-49 years with active COVID-19. Sequences were obtained from peripheral blood. CDR3 DNA sequence: TGTGCCAGCAGCTTAGTCGGGTCGGGAGGGCTACACAATGAGCAGTTCTTC. It specifies CASSLVGSGGLHNEQFF.